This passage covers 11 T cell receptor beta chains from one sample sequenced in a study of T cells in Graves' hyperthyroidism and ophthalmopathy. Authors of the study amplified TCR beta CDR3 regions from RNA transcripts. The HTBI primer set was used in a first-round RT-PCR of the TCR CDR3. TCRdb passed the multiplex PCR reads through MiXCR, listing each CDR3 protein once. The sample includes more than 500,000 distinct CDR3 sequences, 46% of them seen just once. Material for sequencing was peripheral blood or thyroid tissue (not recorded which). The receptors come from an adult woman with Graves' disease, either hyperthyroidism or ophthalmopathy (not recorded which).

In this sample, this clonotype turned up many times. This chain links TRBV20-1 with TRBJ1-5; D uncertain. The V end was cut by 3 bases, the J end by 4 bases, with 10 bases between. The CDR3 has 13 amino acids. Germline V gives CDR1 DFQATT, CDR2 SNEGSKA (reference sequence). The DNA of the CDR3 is TGCAGTGCTAGCACCCTCGGGAATCAGCCCCAGCATTTT. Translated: CSASTLGNQPQHF.

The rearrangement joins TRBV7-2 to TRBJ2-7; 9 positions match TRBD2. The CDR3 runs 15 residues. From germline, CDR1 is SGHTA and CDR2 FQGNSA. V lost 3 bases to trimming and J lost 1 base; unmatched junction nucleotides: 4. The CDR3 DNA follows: TGTGCCAGCAGCTTTAGCGGGGGTTTATCCTACGAGCAGTACTTC. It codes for CASSFSGGLSYEQYF.

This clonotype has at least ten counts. CDR3 bases: TGTGCCAGCACTGGTCGGTATAGCAATCAGCCCCAGCATTTT. It yields the protein CASTGRYSNQPQHF. The rearrangement links TRBV6-1 to TRBJ1-5; D gene uncertain. V was clipped by 7 bases and J by 0 bases, with 10 bases between them. This CDR3 comprises 14 residues. Per germline, CDR1 MNHNS and CDR2 SASEGT.

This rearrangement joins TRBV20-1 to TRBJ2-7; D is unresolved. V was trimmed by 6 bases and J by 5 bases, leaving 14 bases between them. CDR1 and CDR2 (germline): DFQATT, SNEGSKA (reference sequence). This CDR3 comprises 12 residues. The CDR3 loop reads CSAPLDRDEQYF. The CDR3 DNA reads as TGCAGTGCCCCCTTGGACCGAGACGAGCAGTACTTC.

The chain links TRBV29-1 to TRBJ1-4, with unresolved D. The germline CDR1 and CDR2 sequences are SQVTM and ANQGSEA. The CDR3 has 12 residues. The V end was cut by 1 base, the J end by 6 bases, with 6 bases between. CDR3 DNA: TGCAGCGTTGAAGGGGGTGATGAAAAACTGTTTTTT. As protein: CSVEGGDEKLFF. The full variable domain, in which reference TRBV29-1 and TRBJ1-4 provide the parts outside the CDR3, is SAVISQKPSRDICQRGTSLTIQCQVDSQVTMMFWYRQQPGQSLTLIATANQGSEATYESGFVIDKFPISRPNLTFSTLTVSNMSPEDSSIYLCSVEGGDEKLFFGSGTQLSVL.

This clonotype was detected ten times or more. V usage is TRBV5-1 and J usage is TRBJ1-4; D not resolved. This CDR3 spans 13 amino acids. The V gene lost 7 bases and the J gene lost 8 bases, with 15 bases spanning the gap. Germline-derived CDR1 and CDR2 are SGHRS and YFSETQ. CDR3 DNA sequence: TGCGCCAGCTGCACTACCACTGGCGAAAAACTGTTTTTT. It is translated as CASCTTTGEKLFF.

The CDR3 region is CASRITSGDEQYF. The CDR3 DNA reads TGTGCCAGCAGGATCACTAGCGGGGACGAGCAGTACTTC. The chain has TRBV2 and TRBJ2-7; 10 nucleotides agree with TRBD2. V dropped 6 bases and J dropped 5; count of bases not matched to a gene: 4. Germline V lookup: CDR1 SNHLY, CDR2 FYNNEI. This CDR3 contains 13 residues.

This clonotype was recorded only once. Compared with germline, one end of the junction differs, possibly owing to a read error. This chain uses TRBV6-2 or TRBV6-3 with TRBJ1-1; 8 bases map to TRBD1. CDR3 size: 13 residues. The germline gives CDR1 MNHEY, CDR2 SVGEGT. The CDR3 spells CTSSYQTGAEAFF. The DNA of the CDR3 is TGTACCAGCAGTTACCAGACAGGGGCTGAAGCTTTCTTT.

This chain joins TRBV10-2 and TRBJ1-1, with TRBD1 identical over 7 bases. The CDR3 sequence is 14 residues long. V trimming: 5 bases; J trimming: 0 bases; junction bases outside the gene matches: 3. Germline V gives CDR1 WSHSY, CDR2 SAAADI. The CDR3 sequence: CASSRGHMNTEAFF. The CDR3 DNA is TGCGCCAGCAGTAGGGGGCACATGAACACTGAAGCTTTCTTT.

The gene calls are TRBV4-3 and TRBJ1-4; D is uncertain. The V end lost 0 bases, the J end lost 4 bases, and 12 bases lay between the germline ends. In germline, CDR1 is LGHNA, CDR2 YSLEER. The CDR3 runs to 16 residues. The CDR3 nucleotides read TGCGCCAGCAGCCAAGATGCACAGCTCTTTAATGAAAAACTGTTTTTT. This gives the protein CASSQDAQLFNEKLFF.

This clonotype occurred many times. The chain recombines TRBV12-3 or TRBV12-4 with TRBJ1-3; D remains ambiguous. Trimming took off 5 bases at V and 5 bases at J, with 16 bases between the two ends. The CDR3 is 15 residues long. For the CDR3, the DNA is TGTGCCAGCAGTCCTCGAACAGAAGGGAGAAACACCATATATTTT. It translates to CASSPRTEGRNTIYF.